This record covers a single T cell receptor (beta chain). Profiling relied on immunoSEQ multiplex PCR, and the TCRdb table lists in-frame clones only, not all of them. This table has fewer than 8,000 clones, about 77% appearing once. The V end was cut by 11 bases, the J end by 0 bases, with 6 bases between. Germline V gene lookup returns CDR1 SNHLY and CDR2 FYNNEI. The CDR3 runs to 11 residues. This specimen belongs to a study of tumor-infiltrating lymphocytes in localized non-small cell lung cancer. The chain links TRBV2 to TRBJ2-3; D is ambiguous. This TCR derives from a human donor with non-small cell lung cancer. Sequencing was performed on lung tumor tissue. CDR3: CAGKSTDTQYF. CDR3 in DNA: TGTGCCGGGAAAAGCACAGATACGCAGTATTTT.